The 29 T cell receptor beta chains presented below share a single source sample, sequenced in a study of blood T cell repertoires in COVID-19. Sequencing was performed with immunoSEQ multiplex PCR; in TCRdb, only in-frame clones are kept and a portion is missing. This table holds 65,000 to 70,000 clones, around 93% found once. Input material: peripheral blood. These receptors all stem from a man between 65 and 80 years old with active COVID-19.

This clone is termed medium-sized (0.01 to 0.1%). The rearrangement uses TRBV7-9 and TRBJ2-2, with 9 bases matching TRBD2. J gave up 0 bases and V 4 bases, and 6 bases lay outside the gene matches. The CDR3 contains 17 residues. Germline assignment: CDR1 SEHNR and CDR2 FQNEAQ (reference sequence). Here the CDR3 DNA reads TGTGCCAGCAGCTCCTTAGCGGGGGCTTCGAACACCGGGGAGCTGTTTTTT. It encodes CASSSLAGASNTGELFF.

The count of this clone is one. The chain recombines TRBV11-2 with TRBJ1-5; D gene ambiguous. The CDR3 spans 13 residues. The V end lost 5 bases, the J end lost 6 bases, and 11 bases lay between the germline ends. Germline V gene sequence: CDR1 SGHAT, CDR2 FQNNGV. The CDR3 loop is CASSPMAPQPQHF. For the CDR3, the DNA is TGTGCCAGCAGCCCGATGGCCCCTCAGCCCCAGCATTTT.

This clone was counted a single time. The chain carries TRBV11-2 and TRBJ2-7; D not certain. This CDR3 spans 14 amino acids. The germline V and J ends were trimmed by 4 bases and 2 bases, with 12 bases remaining between them. Germline V gene lookup returns CDR1 SGHAT and CDR2 FQNNGV. Here the CDR3 reads CASSSTFAPYEQYF. The DNA of the CDR3 is TGTGCCAGCAGCTCCACTTTTGCACCCTACGAGCAGTACTTC.

The chain couples TRBV11-3 to TRBJ1-1; D is ambiguous. This CDR3 is built from 16 residues. From germline, CDR1 is SGHNT and CDR2 YENEEA. V lost 1 base to trimming and J lost 5 bases, with 17 bases between them. The CDR3 sequence is CASSLVVAPAETEAFF. The CDR3 nucleotides are TGTGCCAGCAGCTTAGTTGTTGCTCCAGCGGAAACTGAAGCTTTCTTT.

The J gene is TRBJ2-7, the V gene TRBV9, with 10 bases lining up with TRBD2. CDR3 length: 15 residues. V was pared by 3 bases and J by 0 bases, with 3 bases of the junction left unmatched. From germline, CDR1 is SGDLS and CDR2 YYNGEE. The CDR3 spells CASSATSGASYEQYF. CDR3 nucleotides: TGTGCCAGCAGCGCCACTAGCGGGGCCTCCTACGAGCAGTACTTC.

CDR3 sequence: CASSLSGEGPEAFF. In DNA form, the CDR3 reads TGTGCCAGCAGCTTATCGGGGGAGGGACCTGAAGCTTTCTTT. This chain uses TRBV11-2 with TRBJ1-1; D possibly corresponds to TRBD1 (5 bases). Germline CDR1 SGHAT, CDR2 FQNNGV. This CDR3 has 14 amino acids. V was trimmed by 2 bases and J by 6 bases, leaving 13 bases between them.

The chain has TRBV5-1 and TRBJ2-3; D is perhaps TRBD2 (6 bases). CDR1 is SGHRS, CDR2 YFSETQ, per germline. The CDR3 loop spans 15 amino acids. The V gene lost 2 bases and the J gene lost 3 bases, with 13 bases spanning the gap. The CDR3: CASSLGGMGTDTQYF. The CDR3, as DNA: TGCGCCAGCAGCTTAGGAGGGATGGGGACAGATACGCAGTATTTT.

The CDR3: CASSFQTASGNTIYF. DNA for the CDR3: TGTGCCAGCAGCTTCCAGACAGCTTCTGGAAACACCATATATTTT. V and J are TRBV5-5 and TRBJ1-3; D may be TRBD1 (5 bases). This CDR3 contains 15 residues. The germline V and J ends were trimmed by 2 bases and 1 base, with 10 bases remaining between them. Germline V gene lookup returns CDR1 SGHKS and CDR2 YYEKEE (reference sequence).

This chain links TRBV27 with TRBJ2-6; D call uncertain. Germline CDR1 reads MNHEY; CDR2 reads SMNVEV (reference sequence). V dropped 7 bases and J dropped 0 bases, with 10 bases sitting between them. This CDR3 contains 15 residues. Here the CDR3 reads CASTEVSSGANVLTF. CDR3 sequence (DNA): TGTGCCAGCACTGAGGTGTCCTCTGGGGCCAACGTCCTGACTTTC.

The CDR3 region is CASSPNWSGNTIYF. For the CDR3, the DNA is TGTGCCAGCAGCCCCAACTGGTCTGGAAACACCATATATTTT. The chain employs TRBV7-8 and TRBJ1-3; D remains unclear. This CDR3 is built from 14 residues. Germline-derived CDR1 and CDR2 are SGHVS and FQNEAQ. With 5 bases removed from V and 1 base from J, the gap between germline ends came to 9 bases. The complete variable domain, with remaining parts taken from reference TRBV7-8 and TRBJ1-3, reads GAGVSQSPRYKVAKRGQDVALRCDPISGHVSLFWYQQALGQGPEFLTYFQNEAQLDKSGLPSDRFFAERPEGSVSTLKIQRTQQEDSAVYLCASSPNWSGNTIYFGEGSWLTVV.

This clone has only a few counts. The rearrangement joins TRBV12-3 or TRBV12-4 to TRBJ1-1; D is undetermined. The CDR3 contains 11 residues. Trimming took 6 bases from V and 3 from J, leaving 5 bases between them. The CDR3 loop is CASSIDTEAFF. CDR3 coding DNA: TGTGCCAGCAGCATTGACACTGAAGCTTTCTTT.

The genes are TRBV15 and TRBJ1-2; 7 bases are shared with TRBD1. Trimming at V came to 3 bases and at J to 8 bases, leaving 12 bases not matched to a gene. The germline V gene has CDR1 LNHNV and CDR2 YYDKDF (reference sequence). This CDR3 region has 15 residues. The CDR3 loop reads CATSRTRQGGQGYTF. CDR3 nucleotide sequence: TGTGCCACCAGCAGGACCCGCCAAGGGGGCCAAGGCTACACCTTC.

The gene calls are TRBV4-1 and TRBJ2-2, with D maybe TRBD1 (5 bases). The V and J ends lost 0 bases and 6 bases respectively, with 14 bases between them. Germline CDR1 reads MGHRA; CDR2 reads YSYEKL. This CDR3 is built from 16 residues. In DNA form, the CDR3 reads TGCGCCAGCAGCCAAGATACAAGGGGAAGGGCCGGGGAGCTGTTTTTT. This codes for CASSQDTRGRAGELFF.

With respect to this clone: A read error may account for a junction end that differs from germline. The chain uses TRBV6-1 and TRBJ2-3; 10 nucleotides match TRBD1. The CDR3 runs to 12 residues. Per germline, CDR1 MNHNS and CDR2 SASEGT. The CDR3 is CASSEQDRGLNF. CDR3 DNA sequence: TGTGCCAGCAGTGAGCAAGACAGGGGGCTGAATTTT.

V is TRBV5-4 and J is TRBJ2-2; 12 bases map to TRBD2. There are 17 residues in the CDR3. The V segment lost 2 bases and the J segment 7 bases; nucleotides outside the gene matches: 9. The germline gives CDR1 SGHNT, CDR2 YYREEE (reference sequence). The CDR3 region has the DNA TGTGCCAGCAGCTTAAGACTAGCGGGGGTCCGTAGCGGGGAGCTGTTTTTT. Translating it yields CASSLRLAGVRSGELFF.

This chain joins TRBV19 and TRBJ2-3, with D perhaps TRBD2 (6 bases). The CDR3 runs to 16 residues. Germline V CDR1 and CDR2: LNHDA, SQIVND (reference sequence). V lost 3 bases and J lost 0, with 13 bases in between. The CDR3 nucleotides are TGTGCCAGTAGTATCGGCGGGGCCACTAGCACAGATACGCAGTATTTT. Amino acid sequence: CASSIGGATSTDTQYF.

The chain combines TRBV19 with TRBJ1-6, with D possibly being TRBD1 (5 bases). V lost 5 bases to trimming and J lost 4 bases, with 12 bases between them. Germline assignment: CDR1 LNHDA and CDR2 SQIVND (reference sequence). The CDR3 has 15 residues. Written as DNA, the CDR3 is TGTGCCAGTAGTGCCGTTGGACAATATAATTCACCCCTCCACTTT. Its translation: CASSAVGQYNSPLHF.

The chain couples TRBV11-2 to TRBJ2-5; tentative D call: TRBD1 (6 bases). The CDR3 spans 14 residues. V was cut by 5 bases and J by 9 bases, with 19 bases left in between. Germline V gene lookup returns CDR1 SGHAT and CDR2 FQNNGV. CDR3 DNA: TGTGCCAGCAGCCTAATTGGACAGATCCGGGCCCAGTACTTC. Its translation is CASSLIGQIRAQYF.

The chain has TRBV6-1 and TRBJ2-5; no clear D. Trimming pared 2 bases from V and 2 bases from J, leaving 9 bases between. CDR1 and CDR2 from the germline V gene are MNHNS and SASEGT. This CDR3 comprises 14 residues. Written as DNA, the CDR3 is TGTGCCAGCAGTGAATCTAACAGACAAGAGACCCAGTACTTC. This gives the protein CASSESNRQETQYF.

V usage is TRBV5-1 and J usage is TRBJ1-2, with a weak D call TRBD1 (6 bases). Trimming cost V 0 bases and J 4 bases, with 13 bases left between them. The CDR3 is 15 residues long. The germline V gene encodes CDR1 SGHRS and CDR2 YFSETQ. Written as DNA, the CDR3 is TGCGCCAGCAGCTTGGAGCTGGGGGCCGGCTATGGCTACACCTTC. It codes for CASSLELGAGYGYTF.

The chain employs TRBV19 and TRBJ1-5; weak D call: TRBD1 (5 bases). Trimming took off 6 bases at V and 7 bases at J, with 28 bases between the two ends. CDR1 is LNHDA and CDR2 is SQIVND in the germline V gene (reference sequence). The CDR3 has 18 residues. The CDR3 coding sequence is TGTGCCAGTAGCAACTTTGGGGCCCCCAGGGCCGCCGGGCAGCCCCAGCATTTT. It translates to CASSNFGAPRAAGQPQHF.

The chain joins TRBV6-5 to TRBJ2-7, with 7 bases lining up with TRBD1. Germline lookup yields CDR1 MNHEY and CDR2 SVGAGI. The CDR3 contains 13 residues. V lost 1 base, J lost 3 bases, and 0 bases stayed unmatched. CDR3 loop: CASSYWDSYEQYF. The CDR3 nucleotides are TGTGCCAGCAGTTACTGGGACAGCTACGAGCAGTACTTC.

The chain links TRBV7-8 to TRBJ2-5; 10 nucleotides align to TRBD1. V was pared by 3 bases and J by 5 bases, with 6 bases of the junction left unmatched. The CDR3 extends over 15 amino acids. Germline CDR1 SGHVS, CDR2 FQNEAQ. CDR3 bases: TGTGCCAGCAGCTTTCCCGGGACAGGGGTCGAGACCCAGTACTTC. This encodes CASSFPGTGVETQYF.

The rearrangement joins TRBV4-3 to TRBJ1-4; D possibly corresponds to TRBD1 (5 bases). The CDR3 extends over 16 amino acids. Germline V gives CDR1 LGHNA, CDR2 YSLEER. V shed 0 bases and J shed 8 bases, with 16 bases lying between them. The CDR3 loop reads CASSQEGPVGGEKLFF. CDR3 DNA: TGCGCCAGCAGCCAAGAAGGACCAGTCGGGGGGGAAAAACTGTTTTTT.

The chain uses TRBV19 and TRBJ1-3, with D possibly matching TRBD1 (6 bases). V lost 5 bases, J lost 0 bases, and 14 bases lay in between. The CDR3 contains 16 residues. Germline V CDR1 and CDR2: LNHDA, SQIVND (reference sequence). CDR3 nucleotide sequence: TGTGCCAGTAGTCCCACGGGGGGCAACTCTGGAAACACCATATATTTT. It specifies CASSPTGGNSGNTIYF. Full variable domain (outside the CDR3, taken from reference TRBV19 and TRBJ1-3): DGGITQSPKYLFRKEGQNVTLSCEQNLNHDAMYWYRQDPGQGLRLIYYSQIVNDFQKGDIAEGYSVSREKKESFPLTVTSAQKNPTAFYLCASSPTGGNSGNTIYFGEGSWLTVV.

A few counts support this clone. The chain employs TRBV11-3 and TRBJ2-3, with TRBD1 as a possible D gene (7 bases). Germline V CDR1 and CDR2: SGHNT, YENEEA. V was pared by 5 bases and J by 8 bases, with 11 bases between. The CDR3 is made up of 12 amino acids. The CDR3 protein is CASSPEGATQYF. The CDR3 DNA reads as TGTGCCAGCAGCCCGGAGGGGGCTACGCAGTATTTT. Drawing the rest from reference TRBV11-3 and TRBJ2-3, the complete variable domain is EAGVVQSPRYKIIEKKQPVAFWCNPISGHNTLYWYLQNLGQGPELLIRYENEEAVDDSQLPKDRFSAERLKGVDSTLKIQPAELGDSAVYLCASSPEGATQYFGPGTRLTVL.

V gene TRBV3-1 (or the pseudogene TRBV3-2) combines with J gene TRBJ1-5; possibly TRBD1 for D (6 bases). The V and J ends lost 1 base and 0 bases respectively, with 13 bases between them. This CDR3 has 17 residues. Per germline, CDR1 LGHDT and CDR2 YNNKEL (reference sequence). Here the CDR3 reads CASSQAGTIYSNQPQHF. DNA for the CDR3: TGTGCCAGCAGCCAAGCCGGGACAATTTATAGCAATCAGCCCCAGCATTTT.

The gene calls are TRBV6-5 and TRBJ1-1; D call uncertain. Germline CDR1 and CDR2: MNHEY and SVGAGI. V was pared by 0 bases and J by 2 bases, with 10 bases between. The CDR3 sequence is 15 residues long. The CDR3 nucleotides read TGTGCCAGCAGTTACTCTGGCAATGTTAACACTGAAGCTTTCTTT. This sequence encodes CASSYSGNVNTEAFF.

This clone was found once. This sequence joins TRBV7-9 and TRBJ1-1; 9 bases are a match to TRBD1. In germline, CDR1 is SEHNR, CDR2 FQNEAQ (reference sequence). The V segment lost 4 bases and the J segment 6 bases; nucleotides outside the gene matches: 12. This CDR3 contains 16 residues. The CDR3 nucleotides read TGTGCCAGCAGCTCCGGGACAGGGAGCGTCGTTCCTGAAGCTTTCTTT. As protein: CASSSGTGSVVPEAFF.